This T cell receptor beta chain was found in a study of identical twins. This clonotype was observed a handful of times. The CDR3 loop spans 14 amino acids. Germline CDR1 and CDR2: SEHNR and FQNEAQ (reference sequence). J gave up 6 bases and V 3 bases, and 4 bases lay outside the gene matches. One entry per CDR3 protein results from TCRdb running MiXCR on the 5' RACE reads. Of roughly 540,000 distinct CDR3 sequences in the sample, under 25% were seen once. This sample was shared with a second study, whose subject was T cells expressing NK-cell markers. That investigation notes: Uncertainty persisted over the HCMV specificity of expanded NKG2C+ T cell clones.

The receptor was derived from a woman between 18 and 30 years old in good health. V gene TRBV7-9 combines with J gene TRBJ2-2; 7 bases fit TRBD2. Sequenced sample: CD4+ T cells sorted from blood. CDR3 DNA sequence: TGTGCCAGCAGCTTTGGGGAGGGATCCGGGGAGCTGTTTTTT. Its translation: CASSFGEGSGELFF.